The TCR beta chain under discussion was sequenced for a study of technical replicates of blood from a handful of donors. Libraries were prepared by immunoSEQ multiplex PCR; TCRdb keeps only in-frame clonotypes and omits some of them. Of about 80,000 clones in the sample, 90% to 95% were seen once. V dropped 3 bases and J dropped 4 bases, with 20 bases sitting between them. This CDR3 spans 17 amino acids. From germline, CDR1 is SGDLS and CDR2 YYNGEE. This chain links TRBV9 with TRBJ2-1, with D possibly matching TRBD2 (6 bases). Sequences were obtained from T cells isolated from PBMCs. This sequence originates from a human donor in good health. CDR3 nucleotide sequence: TGTGCCAGCAGCGAGCTCCCCTCAGGACTAACATACAATGAGCAGTTCTTC. Its protein product is CASSELPSGLTYNEQFF.